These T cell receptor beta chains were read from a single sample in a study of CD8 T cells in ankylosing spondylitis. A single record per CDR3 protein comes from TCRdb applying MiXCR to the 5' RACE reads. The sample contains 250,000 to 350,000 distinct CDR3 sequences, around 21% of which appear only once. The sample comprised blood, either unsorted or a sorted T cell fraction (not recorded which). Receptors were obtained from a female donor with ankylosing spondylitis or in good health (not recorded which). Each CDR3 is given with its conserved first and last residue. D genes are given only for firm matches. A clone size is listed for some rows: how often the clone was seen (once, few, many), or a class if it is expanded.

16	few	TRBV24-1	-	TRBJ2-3	CATSDPGSPRTDTQYF	TGTGCCACCAGTGACCCGGGCTCCCCACGCACAGATACGCAGTATTTT
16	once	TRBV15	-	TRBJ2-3	CATSRRSLAAGDTQYF	TGTGCCACCAGCAGACGGTCGTTAGCGGCCGGGGATACGCAGTATTTT
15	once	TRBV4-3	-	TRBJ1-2	CASSQGNREGYGYTF	TGCGCCAGCAGCCAGGGAAACAGGGAAGGCTATGGCTACACCTTC
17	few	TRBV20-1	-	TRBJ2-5	CSASLHAGAMYQETQYF	TGCAGTGCTAGCCTCCACGCAGGGGCTATGTACCAAGAGACCCAGTACTTC
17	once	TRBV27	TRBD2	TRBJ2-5	CASSYGLAGGRQETQYF	TGTGCCAGCAGTTACGGACTAGCGGGAGGGAGGCAAGAGACCCAGTACTTC
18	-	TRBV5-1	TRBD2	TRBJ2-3	CASSLITSALPTTDTQYF	TGCGCCAGCAGCTTGATAACTAGCGCCCTCCCTACTACAGATACGCAGTATTTT
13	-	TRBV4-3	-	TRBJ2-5	CASSQGVQETQYF	TGTGCCAGTTCACAGGGTGTTCAAGAGACCCAGTACTTC
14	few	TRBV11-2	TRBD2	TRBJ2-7	CASSPGLVYGEQYF	TGTGCCAGCAGCCCCGGACTAGTCTACGGAGAGCAGTACTTC
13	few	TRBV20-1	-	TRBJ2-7	CSAKLADSYEQYF	TGCAGTGCTAAATTAGCGGACTCCTACGAGCAGTACTTC
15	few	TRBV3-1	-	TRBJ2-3	CASSQGGGPTDTQYF	TGTGCCAGCAGCCAAGGGGGCGGGCCCACAGATACGCAGTATTTT
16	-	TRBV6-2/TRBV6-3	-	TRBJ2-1	CASINSGGSSYNEQFF	TGTGCCAGCATAAATAGCGGAGGGAGCTCCTACAATGAGCAGTTCTTC
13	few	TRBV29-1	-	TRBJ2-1	CSAPNPSTREQFF	TGCAGCGCGCCCAACCCCTCGACTAGGGAGCAGTTCTTC
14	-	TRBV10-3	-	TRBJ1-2	CAISESSSRSGYTF	TGTGCCATCAGTGAGTCCTCCTCACGGAGTGGCTACACCTTC
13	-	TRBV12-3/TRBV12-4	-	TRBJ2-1	CASSLRVKDEQFF	TGTGCCAGCAGTTTAAGGGTTAAGGATGAGCAGTTCTTC
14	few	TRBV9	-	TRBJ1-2	CASSVAGSDYRYTF	TGTGCCAGCAGCGTAGCGGGCTCGGACTATCGCTACACCTTC
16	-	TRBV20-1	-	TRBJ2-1	CSARGRLSGTYNEQFF	TGCAGTGCTAGGGGGCGATTGAGCGGTACCTACAATGAGCAGTTCTTC
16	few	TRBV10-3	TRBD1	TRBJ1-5	CAISEGEQGGVQPQHF	TGTGCCATCAGTGAGGGGGAACAGGGGGGTGTTCAGCCCCAGCATTTT
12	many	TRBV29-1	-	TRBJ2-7	CSVADGHYEQYF	TGCAGCGTTGCGGACGGACACTACGAGCAGTACTTC
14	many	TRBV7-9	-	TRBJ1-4	CASREAEGDEKLFF	TGTGCCAGCAGGGAAGCGGAAGGGGATGAAAAACTGTTTTTT
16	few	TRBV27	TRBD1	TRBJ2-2	CASSRGTYPLTGELFF	TGTGCCAGCAGCAGGGGGACATACCCCCTCACCGGGGAGCTGTTTTTT
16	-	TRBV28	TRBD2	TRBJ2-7	CASSLPTAGGFHEQYF	TGTGCCAGCAGTCTCCCAACAGCGGGAGGGTTCCACGAGCAGTACTTC
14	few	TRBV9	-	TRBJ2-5	CATSSSPRGETQYF	TGTGCCACCTCCTCGTCTCCGCGAGGAGAGACCCAGTACTTC
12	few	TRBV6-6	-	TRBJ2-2	CANDNLYRELFF	TGTGCAAATGACAACCTATACAGGGAGCTGTTTTTT
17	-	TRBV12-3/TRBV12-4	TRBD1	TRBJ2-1	CASRFRSGTGSYNEQFF	TGTGCCAGCAGATTTAGGAGCGGGACAGGGTCCTACAATGAGCAGTTCTTC
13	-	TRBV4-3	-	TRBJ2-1	CASSQAGYNEQFF	TGCGCCAGCAGCCAAGCAGGATACAATGAGCAGTTCTTC
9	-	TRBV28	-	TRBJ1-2	CASSFPFSF	TGTGCCAGCAGTTTCCCCTTCTCCTTC
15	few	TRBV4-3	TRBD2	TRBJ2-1	CASSQAARRGDEQFF	TGCGCCAGCAGCCAAGCGGCTAGACGGGGGGATGAGCAGTTCTTC
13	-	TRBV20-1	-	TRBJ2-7	CSARVLRSYEQYF	TGCAGTGCTAGAGTTCTCCGTTCCTACGAGCAGTACTTC
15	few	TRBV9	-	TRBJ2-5	CASSVGVSGVETQYF	TGTGCCAGCAGCGTAGGGGTCAGTGGGGTTGAGACCCAGTACTTC
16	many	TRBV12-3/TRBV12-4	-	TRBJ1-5	CASSSLLTESNQPQHF	TGTGCCAGCAGTTCTCTTTTGACAGAAAGCAATCAGCCCCAGCATTTT
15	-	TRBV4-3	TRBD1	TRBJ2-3	CASSQTGTGDDTQYF	TGCGCCAGCAGCCAAACCGGGACAGGGGACGATACGCAGTATTTT
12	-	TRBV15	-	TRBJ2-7	CATSRVSGEQYF	TGTGCCACCAGCAGAGTAAGTGGCGAGCAGTACTTC
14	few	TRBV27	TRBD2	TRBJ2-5	CASSWTSGRETQYF	TGTGCCAGCAGTTGGACTAGCGGGAGAGAGACCCAGTACTTC
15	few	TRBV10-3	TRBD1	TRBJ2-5	CAISEAVGGFGTQYF	TGTGCCATCAGTGAAGCCGTAGGGGGCTTTGGGACCCAGTACTTC
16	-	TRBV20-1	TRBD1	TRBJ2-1	CSAGQGVWSSYNEQFF	TGCAGTGCTGGACAGGGCGTTTGGAGCTCCTACAATGAGCAGTTCTTC
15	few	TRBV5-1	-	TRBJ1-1	CASSLEWPRGAEAFF	TGCGCCAGCAGCTTGGAATGGCCCCGGGGGGCTGAAGCTTTCTTT
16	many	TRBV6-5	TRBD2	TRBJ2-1	CASSTDGLAKYNEQFF	TGTGCCAGCAGTACCGATGGACTAGCGAAGTACAATGAGCAGTTCTTC
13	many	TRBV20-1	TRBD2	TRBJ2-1	CSAGGDLYNEQFF	TGCAGTGCGGGGGGGGACCTGTACAATGAGCAGTTCTTC
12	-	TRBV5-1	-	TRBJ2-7	CATSLMGNEQYF	TGCGCCACCAGCTTGATGGGGAACGAGCAGTACTTC
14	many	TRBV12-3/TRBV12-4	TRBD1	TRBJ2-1	CASSSDSRDREQFF	TGTGCCAGCAGTTCGGATTCCCGGGACAGGGAGCAGTTCTTC